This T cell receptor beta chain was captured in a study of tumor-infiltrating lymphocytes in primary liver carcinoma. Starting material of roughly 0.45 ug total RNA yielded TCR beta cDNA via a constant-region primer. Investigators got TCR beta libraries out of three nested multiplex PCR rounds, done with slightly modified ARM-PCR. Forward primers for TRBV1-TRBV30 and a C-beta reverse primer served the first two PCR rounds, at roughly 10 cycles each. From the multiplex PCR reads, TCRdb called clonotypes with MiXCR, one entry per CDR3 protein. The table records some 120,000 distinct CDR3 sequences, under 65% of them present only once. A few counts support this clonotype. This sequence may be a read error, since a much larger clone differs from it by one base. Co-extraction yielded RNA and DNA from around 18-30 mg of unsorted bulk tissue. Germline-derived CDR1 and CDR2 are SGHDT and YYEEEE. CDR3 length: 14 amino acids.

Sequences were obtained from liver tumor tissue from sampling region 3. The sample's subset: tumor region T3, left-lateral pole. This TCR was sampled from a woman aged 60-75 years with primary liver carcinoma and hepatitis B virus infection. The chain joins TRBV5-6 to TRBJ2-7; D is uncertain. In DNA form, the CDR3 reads TGTGTCAGCAGCTTTCGGCAGGAAGCCTACGAGCAGTACTTC. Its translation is CVSSFRQEAYEQYF.